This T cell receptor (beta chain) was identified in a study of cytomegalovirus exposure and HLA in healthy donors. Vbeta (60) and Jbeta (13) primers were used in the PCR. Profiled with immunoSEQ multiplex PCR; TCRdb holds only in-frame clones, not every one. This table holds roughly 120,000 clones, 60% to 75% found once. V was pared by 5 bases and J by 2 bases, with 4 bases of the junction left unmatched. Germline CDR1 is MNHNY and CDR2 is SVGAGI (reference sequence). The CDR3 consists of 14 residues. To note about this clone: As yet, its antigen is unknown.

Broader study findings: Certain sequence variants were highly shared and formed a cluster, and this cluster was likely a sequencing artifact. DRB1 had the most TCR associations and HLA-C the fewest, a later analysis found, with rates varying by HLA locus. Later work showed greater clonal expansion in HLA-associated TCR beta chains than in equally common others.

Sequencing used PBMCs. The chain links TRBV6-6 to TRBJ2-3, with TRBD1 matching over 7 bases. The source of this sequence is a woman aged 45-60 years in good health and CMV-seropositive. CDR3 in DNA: TGTGCCAGCAGTACGGGACAGAACACAGATACGCAGTATTTT. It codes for CASSTGQNTDTQYF.